These 6 T cell receptor beta chains share one sample of origin, sequenced in a study of T cells in women clearing cervical HPV infection. Profiling relied on immunoSEQ multiplex PCR, and the TCRdb table lists in-frame clones only, not all of them. Recorded for this sample: around 30,000 clones. What was sequenced was blood buffy coat. These receptors all come from a woman aged 18 to 75 with a cervical HPV16 infection that either progressed to CIN3+ or cleared (not recorded which).

As concerns this clone: The missing CDR3 end, 3 residues past where the read stops, is filled in from the germline J gene. J is TRBJ2-7 and V is TRBV19; a weak D match, TRBD1 (5 bases). From germline, CDR1 is LNHDA and CDR2 SQIVND (reference sequence). Trimming cost V 4 bases and J 4 bases, with 11 bases left between them. The length of the CDR3 is 13 residues. CDR3 loop: CASSTTVRYEQYF. CDR3 DNA (partial): TGTGCCAGTAGTACGACAGTGAGATACGAG.

Notes on this clone: The DNA ends 3 residues before the CDR3 does, and the rest of the CDR3 is filled in from the germline J gene. V is TRBV20-1 and J is TRBJ2-7; 12 bases agree with TRBD1. J gave up 3 bases and V 4 bases, and 7 bases lay outside the gene matches. CDR3 length equals 15 residues. CDR1 is DFQATT, CDR2 SNEGSKA, per germline (reference sequence). The covered CDR3 bases are TGCAGTGCTATTGGGACAGGGGGCGGTATCTACGAG. The encoded protein is CSAIGTGGGIYE. The full CDR3 reads CSAIGTGGGIYEQYF.

The sequenced part of the CDR3 DNA is TGTGCCAGTAACAAAAGGGTTAGGCAGCCC. Protein: CASNKRVRQP. The full CDR3 reads CASNKRVRQPQHF. The rearrangement uses TRBV19 and TRBJ1-5; D unclear. The read ends 3 residues shy of where the CDR3 ends; the end is completed using the germline J gene. Trimming removed 7 bases from V and 7 bases from J, with 14 bases in between. The CDR3 consists of 13 residues. Germline CDR1 reads LNHDA; CDR2 reads SQIVND (reference sequence).

Comment on this clone: The read stops 3 residues short of the end of the CDR3; the missing end is completed from the germline J gene. The genes are TRBV29-1 and TRBJ2-3; TRBD2 matches 7 bases. This CDR3 has 13 residues. V shed 5 bases, J shed 1 base, and the junction held 3 bases outside the gene matches. Germline V CDR1 and CDR2: SQVTM, ANQGSEA. CDR3 protein: CSVIRGGTDTQYF. CDR3 DNA, as far as it was read: TGCAGCGTTATCCGGGGGGGCACAGATACG.

In regard to this clone: Read coverage stops 3 residues before the CDR3 terminus; the germline J gene supplies the remainder. The rearrangement uses TRBV11-2 and TRBJ2-3; 9 nucleotides line up with TRBD1. After removal of 4 bases from V and 7 bases from J, the junction contained 9 bases not matched to a gene. CDR3 length equals 15 residues. Germline loops: CDR1 SGHAT, CDR2 FQNNGV. CDR3 DNA (partial): TGTGCCAGCAGCTCCCCGGGACAGGGTCGGAATACG. Translating gives CASSSPGQGRNT. The whole CDR3 sequence is CASSSPGQGRNTQYF.

CDR3 sequence: CSARPSSGTQYF. CDR3 DNA (partial): TGCAGTGCTAGACCATCCTCCGGGACC. V is TRBV20-1 and J is TRBJ2-5, with D unresolved. The CDR3 extends 3 residues past the end of the read, so its final part is completed from the germline J gene. The germline V gene has CDR1 DFQATT and CDR2 SNEGSKA (reference sequence). This CDR3 contains 12 residues. Trimming cost V 2 bases and J 7 bases, with 11 bases left between them.